A single sample is the source of the 27 T cell receptor beta chains below, sequenced in a study of patients and donors after allogeneic stem cell transplantation (dated by TCRdb to about 2020). Library preparation employed RT-PCR. TCRdb names NextSeq 550 as the instrument used. TCRdb took the public reads, trimmed them with fastp at Q25, ran MiXCR for clone calling and kept in-frame beta chains. When rows share a CDR3 protein, they turn into one entry using the most common DNA and genes. The sample records around 240,000 distinct CDR3 sequences, around 14% of which are singletons. 11% of the sample lies in the top ten. The sample consisted of blood, either unsorted or a sorted T cell fraction (not recorded which). The receptors come from a human donor who was either an allogeneic HSCT recipient or a stem cell or donor lymphocyte infusion donor (not recorded which). It is not recorded whose cells these are; they may come from a transplant donor.

The V gene is TRBV20-1, the J gene TRBJ1-5; D unresolved. The CDR3 is 14 residues long. Germline-derived CDR1 and CDR2 are DFQATT and SNEGSKA (reference sequence). DNA for the CDR3: TGCAGCGCCCGACCGGTTCAAGTCAATCAGCCCCAGCATTTT. Its translation is CSARPVQVNQPQHF.

The sample holds many counts of this clonotype. The chain recombines TRBV5-1 with TRBJ1-4; the match to TRBD1 covers 7 bases. V gave up 0 bases and J gave up 13 bases; unmatched junction bases: 15. Germline-derived CDR1 and CDR2 are SGHRS and YFSETQ. CDR3 length: 16 amino acids. The DNA of the CDR3 is TGCGCCAGCAGCTTGGGGACGACAGGGCAAACGAAAAGACTGTTTTTT. Its translation is CASSLGTTGQTKRLFF.

This clonotype occurred a few times. The rearrangement links TRBV6-2 or TRBV6-3 to TRBJ2-1, with D tentatively TRBD1 (6 bases). The CDR3 consists of 14 residues. The V and J ends lost 5 bases and 7 bases respectively, with 15 bases between them. Germline CDR1 MNHEY, CDR2 SVGEGT. CDR3 DNA: TGTGCCAGCAGTAAAGATGGACAGAAAAATGAGCAGTTCTTC. The encoded protein is CASSKDGQKNEQFF.

The V gene is TRBV20-1, the J gene TRBJ1-1; 8 positions match TRBD1. Germline loops: CDR1 DFQATT, CDR2 SNEGSKA (reference sequence). The CDR3 loop spans 14 amino acids. V dropped 3 bases and J dropped 1; count of bases not matched to a gene: 4. The CDR3 protein is CSARDGTGNTEAFF. In DNA form, the CDR3 reads TGCAGTGCTAGGGACGGGACAGGGAACACTGAAGCTTTCTTT.

CDR3 protein: CASSDGQGGNTIYF. DNA for the CDR3: TGCGCCAGCAGCGACGGACAAGGGGGAAACACCATATATTTT. The chain links TRBV5-1 to TRBJ1-3; D is perhaps TRBD1 (5 bases). V gave up 4 bases and J gave up 4 bases, with 12 bases separating them. This CDR3 is 14 amino acids long. Per the germline V gene, CDR1 is SGHRS and CDR2 is YFSETQ.

Only a few counts were recorded for this clonotype. The CDR3 DNA sequence: TGTGCCAGCAGTCCGGTGCGTAATGAAAAACTGTTTTTT. Residues: CASSPVRNEKLFF. V gene TRBV6-6 combines with J gene TRBJ1-4; the D is unclear. The CDR3 totals 13 residues. V lost 5 bases, J lost 4 bases, and 8 bases lay in between. Germline CDR1 and CDR2: MNHNY and SVGAGI (reference sequence).

This clonotype was counted only a few times. The chain carries TRBV20-1 and TRBJ2-1; D is possibly TRBD2 (6 bases). The CDR3 is 15 amino acids. From germline, CDR1 is DFQATT and CDR2 SNEGSKA (reference sequence). V was pared by 3 bases and J by 4 bases, with 16 bases between. The CDR3 reads CSASSSRGLYNEQFF. DNA of the CDR3: TGCAGTGCTAGCAGTTCTAGGGGACTTTACAATGAGCAGTTCTTC.

This clonotype was picked up a small number of times. The chain is built from TRBV6-1 and TRBJ2-3; 9 nucleotides align to TRBD2. This CDR3 region has 14 residues. Germline CDR1 and CDR2: MNHNS and SASEGT. The ends lost 6 bases at V and 5 bases at J; junction bases unmatched: 6. The CDR3: CASRSGGKGDTQYF. For the CDR3, the DNA is TGTGCCAGCAGGAGCGGGGGGAAGGGAGATACGCAGTATTTT.

At least ten counts were recorded for this clonotype. This sequence joins TRBV20-1 and TRBJ2-5; 7 bases map to TRBD1. Germline V gives CDR1 DFQATT, CDR2 SNEGSKA (reference sequence). V was pared by 5 bases and J by 2 bases, with 14 bases of the junction left unmatched. The length of the CDR3 is 16 residues. The CDR3 sequence is CSALKEVRDSQETQYF. The CDR3 DNA reads as TGCAGTGCTCTTAAAGAAGTCCGGGACAGTCAAGAGACCCAGTACTTC.

As regards this clonotype: At one of its ends the junction is not consistent with the germline gene, which may arise from a read error. This chain links TRBV5-4 with TRBJ2-7; weak D call: TRBD2 (6 bases). The CDR3 consists of 15 residues. Per the germline V gene, CDR1 is SGHNT and CDR2 is YYREEE (reference sequence). CDR3 DNA: TGTGCCAGCAGTTTGGGGGGTGTGCAATCCTACGAGCAGTACTTC. Amino acid sequence: CASSLGGVQSYEQYF.

This clonotype showed up just a few times. The rearrangement links TRBV20-1 to TRBJ2-1; tentatively, D is TRBD2 (5 bases). Trimming stripped 2 bases from V and 5 bases from J, with 19 bases between. This CDR3 spans 16 amino acids. Germline loops: CDR1 DFQATT, CDR2 SNEGSKA (reference sequence). The CDR3 spells CSARPTASRWDNEQFF. The CDR3 nucleotides are TGCAGTGCTAGACCTACGGCTAGCAGATGGGACAATGAGCAGTTCTTC.

This clonotype came up a few times. The V gene is TRBV6-1, the J gene TRBJ2-7; TRBD1 might be the D (6 bases). CDR1 and CDR2 (germline): MNHNS, SASEGT. V lost 5 bases and J lost 4, with 18 bases in between. This CDR3 is built from 15 residues. This CDR3 is CASSRPGTPTYEQYF. The CDR3 DNA sequence: TGTGCCAGCAGTCGCCCCGGGACACCCACTTACGAGCAGTACTTC.

In its sample, this clonotype was seen a few times. The V gene is TRBV13, the J gene TRBJ2-7; D is possibly TRBD2 (7 bases). Trimming left V 8 bases short and J 0 bases short, with 11 bases between. The CDR3 contains 13 residues. Germline values: CDR1 PRHDT, CDR2 FYEKMQ (reference sequence). The CDR3 sequence: CASSRGPSYEQYF. The CDR3, as DNA: TGTGCCAGCTCGCGGGGGCCCTCCTACGAGCAGTACTTC. The full variable domain, its missing parts supplied by reference TRBV13 and TRBJ2-7, is AAGVIQSPRHLIKEKRETATLKCYPIPRHDTVYWYQQGPGQDPQFLISFYEKMQSDKGSIPDRFSAQQFSDYHSELNMSSLELGDSALYFCASSRGPSYEQYFGPGTRLTVT.

There are many counts of this clonotype. This chain uses TRBV20-1 with TRBJ1-4; no firm D call. CDR3 size: 11 residues. Trimming stripped 5 bases from V and 11 bases from J, with 12 bases between. Germline-derived CDR1 and CDR2 are DFQATT and SNEGSKA (reference sequence). CDR3 protein: CSAWDRPKLFF. The CDR3 region has the DNA TGCAGTGCTTGGGATCGACCTAAACTGTTTTTT.

This clonotype was found a few times. Here the CDR3 reads CATSDNSGGHAGYTF. CDR3 nucleotides: TGTGCCACCAGTGATAATAGCGGGGGGCATGCTGGCTACACCTTC. This chain uses TRBV24-1 with TRBJ1-2; TRBD1 is a possible D gene (6 bases). The germline V and J ends were trimmed by 3 bases and 7 bases, with 17 bases remaining between them. Per germline, CDR1 KGHDR and CDR2 SFDVKD. The CDR3 extends over 15 amino acids.

The rearrangement uses TRBV3-1 and TRBJ1-1; a possible D gene is TRBD1 (6 bases). V lost 3 bases, J lost 5 bases, and 13 bases lay in between. The CDR3 is 14 residues long. Looked up from germline, CDR1 is LGHDT and CDR2 is YNNKEL (reference sequence). CDR3 nucleotide sequence: TGTGCCAGCAGCCAGTTGGGGGCGCCGACTGAAGCTTTCTTT. Its translation: CASSQLGAPTEAFF.

This clonotype was counted ten times or more. The chain joins TRBV19 to TRBJ1-1; D is perhaps TRBD1 (6 bases). Trimming removed 7 bases from V and 3 bases from J, with 15 bases in between. Looked up from germline, CDR1 is LNHDA and CDR2 is SQIVND (reference sequence). The CDR3 extends over 14 amino acids. CDR3 sequence (DNA): TGTGCCAGTAATTGGGGGGGGGCGGACACTGAAGCTTTCTTT. Amino acid sequence: CASNWGGADTEAFF.

By share of the sample, this clonotype is medium-sized. The chain uses TRBV29-1 and TRBJ2-3; perhaps TRBD2 as D (6 bases). CDR3 length: 15 amino acids. V gave up 7 bases and J gave up 0 bases, with 17 bases separating them. Germline V gene data show CDR1 as SQVTM and CDR2 as ANQGSEA. The CDR3: CSGASSVASTDTQYF. The CDR3 DNA sequence: TGCAGCGGTGCCTCTAGCGTCGCTAGCACAGATACGCAGTATTTT.

This clonotype was counted many times. The chain has TRBV6-2 or TRBV6-3 and TRBJ2-3; 10 bases are a match to TRBD2. CDR1 is MNHEY, CDR2 SVGEGT, per germline. J lost 4 bases, V lost 7 bases, and 8 bases had no gene match. CDR3 length: 15 amino acids. DNA of the CDR3: TGTGCCAGCACCAACCCCAGCGGGGGGGCAGATACGCAGTATTTT. Protein: CASTNPSGGADTQYF.

This chain uses TRBV6-5 with TRBJ2-1; TRBD2 is a possible D gene (5 bases). This CDR3 is 12 amino acids long. Germline loops: CDR1 MNHEY, CDR2 SVGAGI. V lost 6 bases and J lost 9, with 12 bases in between. CDR3 DNA sequence: TGTGCCAGCAGGGACTTCCGGGGTGAGCAGTTCTTC. Residues: CASRDFRGEQFF.

The rearrangement links TRBV10-3 to TRBJ2-7, with D hard to call. Germline V lookup: CDR1 ENHRY, CDR2 SYGVKD. CDR3 length: 12 amino acids. Between the trimmed V and J ends, which lost 7 bases and 0 bases, there was a span of 7 bases. The CDR3 DNA follows: TGTGCCATCAAGACGAGCTCCTACGAGCAGTACTTC. Protein: CAIKTSSYEQYF.

The rearrangement links TRBV14 to TRBJ1-2; no clear D gene. V lost 0 bases, J lost 1 base, and 9 bases lay in between. Germline lookup yields CDR1 SGHDN and CDR2 FVKESK. The CDR3 has 15 amino acids. The CDR3 DNA follows: TGTGCCAGCAGCCAAGATCCCAGGAATAACTATGGCTACACCTTC. This gives the protein CASSQDPRNNYGYTF.

The chain combines TRBV19 with TRBJ2-2; D is unclear. There are 14 residues in the CDR3. Trimming cost V 1 base and J 3 bases, with 6 bases left between them. Germline CDR1 and CDR2: LNHDA and SQIVND (reference sequence). DNA of the CDR3: TGTGCCAGTAGTATAGGGCCCTACACCGGGGAGCTGTTTTTT. It specifies CASSIGPYTGELFF.

This clonotype was recorded a few times. V usage is TRBV7-2 and J usage is TRBJ1-5, with D uncertain. The germline V and J ends were trimmed by 0 bases and 2 bases, with 8 bases remaining between them. CDR1 and CDR2 (germline): SGHTA, FQGNSA. The CDR3 consists of 15 residues. CDR3 sequence (DNA): TGTGCCAGCAGCTTAGCGCAGGTTGGCAATCAGCCCCAGCATTTT. Translation: CASSLAQVGNQPQHF.

This clonotype came up many times. The V call is TRBV29-1, the J call TRBJ2-3; TRBD1 is a possible D gene (5 bases). Germline V gives CDR1 SQVTM, CDR2 ANQGSEA. The CDR3 sequence is 14 residues long. Trimming cost V 6 bases and J 6 bases, with 19 bases left between them. The CDR3 nucleotides read TGCAGCGTAAGGGGATGGTCCGCAGGGGATACGCAGTATTTT. Protein sequence: CSVRGWSAGDTQYF.

The chain is built from TRBV30 and TRBJ2-7; 8 bases align to TRBD2. The CDR3 consists of 14 residues. V lost 2 bases and J lost 6; bases outside the gene matches: 9. Per germline, CDR1 GTSNPN and CDR2 SVGIG (reference sequence). Written as DNA, the CDR3 is TGTGCCTGGAGTAGACCCGGGAGGGGATTCGAGCAGTACTTC. Residues: CAWSRPGRGFEQYF.

This clonotype was seen more than once but under ten times. The chain carries TRBV6-1 and TRBJ1-5, with unresolved D. CDR3 length: 14 residues. Germline CDR1 reads MNHNS; CDR2 reads SASEGT. V lost 3 bases, J lost 4 bases, and 10 bases lay in between. In nucleotides, the CDR3 is TGTGCCAGCAGTGAGTGGGGTAGAAATCAGCCCCAGCATTTT. It specifies CASSEWGRNQPQHF.